This TCR beta chain was documented in a study of shared clonotypes between healthy human individuals. Turning to the study itself: Per donor, three plates held CD4 naive cells, three held CD4 memory, two held CD8 naive and one held CD8 memory.

Naive-designated CD8 cells lacked CD45RO, were positively enriched for CCR7, and omitted terminally differentiated effector memory CD45RA+ cells. Donors included only healthy HIV-negative adults lacking recent acute infections or vaccinations. Details on this clone: Its matching antigen is unknown.

Study-wide results and limits: The donor pool, a small one, limited the genetic and exposure-history diversity represented. For sorted subsets, rarefaction showed incomplete sequencing despite large depth.

Generated by immunoSEQ multiplex PCR, the TCRdb table keeps only in-frame clones and is missing some. Among hundreds of thousands of clones listed, about 91% were seen once. V lost 3 bases and J 0 bases, leaving 7 bases between the germline ends. The germline gives CDR1 MDHEN, CDR2 SYDVKM. The CDR3 has 14 amino acids. V usage is TRBV28 and J usage is TRBJ2-3; D not certain. Specimen: naive CD8+ T cells sorted from blood. This clonotype was sampled from a man aged 25 to 45 in good health. CDR3 coding DNA: TGTGCCAGCAGTTTGGGCCCCAGCACAGATACGCAGTATTTT. Amino acids: CASSLGPSTDTQYF.